This TCR beta chain appears in the sequencing data of a study of identical twins. The CDR3 is made up of 11 amino acids. Germline V CDR1 and CDR2: MDHEN, SYDVKM. V dropped 8 bases and J dropped 9 bases, with 12 bases sitting between them. One entry per CDR3 protein, called by TCRdb with MiXCR from the 5' RACE reads. Of hundreds of thousands of distinct CDR3 sequences listed, about 8.9% are singletons. The sample also formed part of further work on yellow fever vaccine responses in identical twins.

The TCR was taken from a woman in her late teens or twenties in good health. V and J are TRBV28 and TRBJ2-3; unclear D gene. Sequenced sample: memory (CD45RO+) T cells sorted from blood. CDR3 nucleotides: TGTGCCAGCGGAAAAATGGGCACGCAGTATTTT. Its translation: CASGKMGTQYF. Full variable domain (remainder filled in from reference TRBV28 and TRBJ2-3): DVKVTQSSRYLVKRTGEKVFLECVQDMDHENMFWYRQDPGLGLRLIYFSYDVKMKEKGDIPEGYSVSREKKERFSLILESASTNQTSMYLCASGKMGTQYFGPGTRLTVL.